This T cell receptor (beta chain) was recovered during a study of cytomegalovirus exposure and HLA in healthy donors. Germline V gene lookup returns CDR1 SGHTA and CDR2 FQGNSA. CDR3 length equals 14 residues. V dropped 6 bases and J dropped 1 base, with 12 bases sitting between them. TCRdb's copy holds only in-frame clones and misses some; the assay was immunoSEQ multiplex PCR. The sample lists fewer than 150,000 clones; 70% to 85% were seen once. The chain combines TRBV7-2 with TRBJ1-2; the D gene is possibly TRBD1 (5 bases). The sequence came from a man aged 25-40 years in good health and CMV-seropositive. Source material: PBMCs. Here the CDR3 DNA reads TGTGCCAGCAGGATGGGGGGAGTTAACTATGGCTACACCTTC. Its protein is CASRMGGVNYGYTF.